Following are 3 T cell receptor beta chains from one sample sequenced in a study of T cell responses to AZD1222 COVID-19 vaccine. Assay: immunoSEQ multiplex PCR; the TCRdb copy retains only in-frame clones and omits some. The data hold 100,000 to 150,000 clones, with approximately 91% observed a single time. The starting material was peripheral blood, obtained 28 days after the second AZD1222 dose. The receptors were gathered from an adult who received the AZD1222 COVID-19 vaccine.

V is TRBV7-3 and J is TRBJ2-5; D unresolved. V gave up 1 base and J gave up 5 bases, with 8 bases separating them. Germline V gives CDR1 SGHTA, CDR2 FQGTGA. This CDR3 region has 13 residues. CDR3 amino acids: CASSLSLGETQYF. Here the CDR3 DNA reads TGTGCCAGCAGCTTAAGTTTAGGGGAGACCCAGTACTTC.

The chain links TRBV7-6 to TRBJ1-6; D remains ambiguous. V lost 2 bases to trimming and J lost 6 bases, with 11 bases between them. The CDR3 contains 15 residues. Germline CDR1 is SGHVS and CDR2 is FNYEAQ. DNA for the CDR3: TGTGCCAGCAGCTTAAGACTGGAGGGTAATTCACCCCTCCACTTT. It encodes CASSLRLEGNSPLHF.

This clone has a single count. J is TRBJ2-7 and V is TRBV5-1; tentatively, D is TRBD2 (6 bases). V lost 4 bases and J 2 bases, leaving 13 bases between the germline ends. The length of the CDR3 is 14 residues. Germline assignment: CDR1 SGHRS and CDR2 YFSETQ. As DNA, the CDR3 is TGCGCCAGCAGCGGCAGTTGGACTACCTACGAGCAGTACTTC. It specifies CASSGSWTTYEQYF.